This T cell receptor beta chain was retrieved from a study of identical twins. TCRdb fed the 5' RACE reads into MiXCR, producing one record per CDR3 protein. The sample holds 400,000 or so distinct CDR3 sequences; about 9% are singletons and the top ten take more than 8%. The sequencing sample was made of naive T cells sorted from blood. This TCR was sampled from a woman aged 45-65 years in good health.

This CDR3 reads CASSDQTDTQYF. In nucleotides, the CDR3 is TGTGCCAGCAGCGACCAAACAGATACGCAGTATTTT. The chain uses TRBV27 and TRBJ2-3; D ambiguous. This CDR3 is built from 12 residues. Per germline, CDR1 MNHEY and CDR2 SMNVEV (reference sequence). V dropped 6 bases and J dropped 3 bases, with 7 bases sitting between them.